This TCR beta chain was recovered during a study of OX40 agonist ivuxolimab in advanced cancers. Sequenced by immunoSEQ multiplex PCR; TCRdb stores in-frame clones only, minus some. The table shows 50,000 to 75,000 clones, with roughly nine tenths occurring only once. CDR1 MNHEY and CDR2 SVGAGI come from the germline V gene. V was cut by 6 bases and J by 2 bases, with 14 bases left in between. This CDR3 spans 15 amino acids. The sequencing here drew on CD4+ or CD8+ T cells sorted from blood, taken in a trial of the OX40 agonist ivuxolimab. This clonotype originated in an adult with an advanced solid tumor such as melanoma, head and neck, liver or kidney cancer. The chain uses TRBV6-5 and TRBJ1-5, with a possible D match to TRBD1 (5 bases). The CDR3 DNA sequence: TGTGCCAGCAGGACCAGACAGACGGGCAATCAGCCCCAGCATTTT. It encodes CASRTRQTGNQPQHF.